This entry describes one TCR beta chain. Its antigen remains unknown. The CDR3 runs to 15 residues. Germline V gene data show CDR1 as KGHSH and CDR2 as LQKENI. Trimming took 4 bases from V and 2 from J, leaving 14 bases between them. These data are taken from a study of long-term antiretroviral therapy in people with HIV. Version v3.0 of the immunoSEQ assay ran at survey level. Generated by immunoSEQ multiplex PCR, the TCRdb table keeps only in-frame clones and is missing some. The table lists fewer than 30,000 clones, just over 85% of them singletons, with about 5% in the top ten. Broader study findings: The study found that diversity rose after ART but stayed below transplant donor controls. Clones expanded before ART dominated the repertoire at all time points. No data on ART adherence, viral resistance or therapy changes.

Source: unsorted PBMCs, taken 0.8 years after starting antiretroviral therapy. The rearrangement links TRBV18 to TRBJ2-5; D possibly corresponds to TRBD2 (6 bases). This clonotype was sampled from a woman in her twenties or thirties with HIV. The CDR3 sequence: CASSRLQGGQETQYF. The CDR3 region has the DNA TGTGCCAGCTCACGACTTCAGGGAGGACAAGAGACCCAGTACTTC.